The rows below give T cell receptor beta chains drawn from one sample of a study of blood T cell repertoires in COVID-19. The table came from immunoSEQ multiplex PCR; TCRdb's copy has only in-frame clones and leaves some out. The table lists about 250,000 clones, approximately 90% of them singletons, with 3% in the top ten. Sequenced input: PBMCs or T cells enriched from blood (not recorded which). All receptors come from a woman in her forties or fifties who had recovered from COVID-19. Each CDR3 is given with its conserved first and last residue.

J gene: TRBJ1-3
V gene: TRBV28
CDR3 protein: CASSSGHFSGNTIYF

J gene: TRBJ1-5
V gene: TRBV6-2/TRBV6-3
CDR3 protein: CASSYNPYSNQPQHF

J gene: TRBJ2-3
V gene: TRBV3-1/TRBV3-2
CDR3 protein: CASSLQRTSATDTQYF

J gene: TRBJ2-3
V gene: TRBV24-1
CDR3 protein: CATSDLLYEYF

J gene: TRBJ1-2
V gene: TRBV11-2
CDR3 protein: CASSQQRGSFGGGYTF

J gene: TRBJ2-3
V gene: TRBV9
CDR3 protein: CASSLGGASGFRVGDTQYF

J gene: TRBJ1-4
V gene: TRBV30
CDR3 protein: CAWTVKGQSEKLFF

J gene: TRBJ1-4
V gene: TRBV11-2
CDR3 protein: CASSYAGGTNEKLFF

J gene: TRBJ2-3
V gene: TRBV29-1
CDR3 protein: CSVETRQDTQYF

J gene: TRBJ2-1
V gene: TRBV4-2
CDR3 protein: CASSQDPENPYNEQFF

J gene: TRBJ2-7
V gene: TRBV4-3
CDR3 protein: CASSQDLLAGLDEQYF

J gene: TRBJ2-3
V gene: TRBV24-1
CDR3 protein: CATSDPGAVTDTQYF

J gene: TRBJ2-1
V gene: TRBV19
CDR3 protein: CASRIGLAGVSNEQFF

J gene: TRBJ2-1
V gene: TRBV6-5
CDR3 protein: CASTLLALGEQFF

J gene: TRBJ1-2
V gene: TRBV27
CDR3 protein: CASSLRTGGNYGYTF

J gene: TRBJ1-4
V gene: TRBV28
CDR3 protein: CASSLDDRGNEKLFF

J gene: TRBJ2-1
V gene: TRBV28
CDR3 protein: CAITSGSPYEQFF

J gene: TRBJ2-1
V gene: TRBV6-1
CDR3 protein: CASSEMFRGPDEQFF

J gene: TRBJ2-7
V gene: TRBV30
CDR3 protein: CAWSLRLLAGGPYEQYF

J gene: TRBJ2-1
V gene: TRBV5-1
CDR3 protein: CASTTEPGLVDEQFF

J gene: TRBJ1-4
V gene: TRBV7-2
CDR3 protein: CASSFWDKKETNEKLFF

J gene: TRBJ1-1
V gene: TRBV18
CDR3 protein: CASSPQRGNTEAFF

J gene: TRBJ1-2
V gene: TRBV28
CDR3 protein: CASSLWDRFTYGYTF

J gene: TRBJ1-4
V gene: TRBV7-9
CDR3 protein: CASSLSLNEKLFF

J gene: TRBJ2-7
V gene: TRBV28
CDR3 protein: CASSRRQTKYF

J gene: TRBJ1-5
V gene: TRBV30
CDR3 protein: CAWSGRTLNQPQHF

J gene: TRBJ2-3
V gene: TRBV15
CDR3 protein: CATSREAGGADTQYF